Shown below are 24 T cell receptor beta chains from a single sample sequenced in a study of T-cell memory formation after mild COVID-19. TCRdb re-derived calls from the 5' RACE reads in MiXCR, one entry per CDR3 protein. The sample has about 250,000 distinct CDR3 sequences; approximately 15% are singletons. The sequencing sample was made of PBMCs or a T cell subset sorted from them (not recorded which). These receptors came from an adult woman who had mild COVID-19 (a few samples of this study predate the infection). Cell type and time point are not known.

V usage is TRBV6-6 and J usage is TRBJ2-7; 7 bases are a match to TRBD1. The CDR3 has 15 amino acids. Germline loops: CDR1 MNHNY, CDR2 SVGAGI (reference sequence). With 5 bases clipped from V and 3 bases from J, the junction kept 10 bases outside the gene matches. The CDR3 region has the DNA TGTGCCAGCAGTCCCCCCCGGACAGGAGGCTACGAGCAGTACTTC. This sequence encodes CASSPPRTGGYEQYF.

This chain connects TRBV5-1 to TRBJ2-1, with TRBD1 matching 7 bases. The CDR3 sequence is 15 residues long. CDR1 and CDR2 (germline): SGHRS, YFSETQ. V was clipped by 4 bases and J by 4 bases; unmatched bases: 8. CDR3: CASSPDRVRYNEQFF. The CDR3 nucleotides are TGCGCCAGCAGCCCCGACAGGGTCAGGTACAATGAGCAGTTCTTC.

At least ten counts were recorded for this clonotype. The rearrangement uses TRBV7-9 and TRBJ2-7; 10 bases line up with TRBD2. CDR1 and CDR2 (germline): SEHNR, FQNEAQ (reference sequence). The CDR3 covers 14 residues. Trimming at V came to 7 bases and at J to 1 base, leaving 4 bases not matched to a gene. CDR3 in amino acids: CASTSSGSSYEQYF. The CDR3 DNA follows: TGTGCCAGCACCTCTAGCGGGAGTTCCTACGAGCAGTACTTC.

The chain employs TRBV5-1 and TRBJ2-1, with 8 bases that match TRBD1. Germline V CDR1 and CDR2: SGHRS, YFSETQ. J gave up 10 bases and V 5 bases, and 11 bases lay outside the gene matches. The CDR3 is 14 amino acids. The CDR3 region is CASRSGQAQGEQFF. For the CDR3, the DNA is TGCGCCAGCAGGTCGGGACAGGCTCAAGGCGAGCAGTTCTTC. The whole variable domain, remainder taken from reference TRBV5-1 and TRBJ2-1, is KAGVTQTPRYLIKTRGQQVTLSCSPISGHRSVSWYQQTPGQGLQFLFEYFSETQRNKGNFPGRFSGRQFSNSRSEMNVSTLELGDSALYLCASRSGQAQGEQFFGPGTRLTVL.

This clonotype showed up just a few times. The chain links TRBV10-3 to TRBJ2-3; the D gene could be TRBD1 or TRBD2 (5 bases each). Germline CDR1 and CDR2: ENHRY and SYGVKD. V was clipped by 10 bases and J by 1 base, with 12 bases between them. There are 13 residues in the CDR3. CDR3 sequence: CATDRDGTDTQYF. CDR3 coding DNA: TGTGCCACCGATAGGGACGGCACAGATACGCAGTATTTT.

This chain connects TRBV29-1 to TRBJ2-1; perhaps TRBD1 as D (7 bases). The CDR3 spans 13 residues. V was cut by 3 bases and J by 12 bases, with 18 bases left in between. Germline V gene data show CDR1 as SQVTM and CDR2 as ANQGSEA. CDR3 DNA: TGCAGCGTTGACCATTTACAGGGGAGGTTGCAGTTCTTC. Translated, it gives CSVDHLQGRLQFF.

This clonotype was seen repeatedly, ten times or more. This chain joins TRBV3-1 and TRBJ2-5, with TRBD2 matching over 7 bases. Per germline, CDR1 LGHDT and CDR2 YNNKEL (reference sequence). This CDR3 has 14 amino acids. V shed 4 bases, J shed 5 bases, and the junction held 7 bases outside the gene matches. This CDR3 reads CASSLRTRGETQYF. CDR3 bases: TGTGCCAGCAGCCTCAGGACTAGAGGGGAGACCCAGTACTTC.

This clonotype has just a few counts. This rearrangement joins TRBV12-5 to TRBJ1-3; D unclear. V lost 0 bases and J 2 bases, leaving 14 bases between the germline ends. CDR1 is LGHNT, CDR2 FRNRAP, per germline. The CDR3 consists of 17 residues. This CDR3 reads CASGLVHGDPAGNTIYF. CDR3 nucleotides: TGTGCTAGTGGTTTGGTACATGGGGATCCCGCTGGAAACACCATATATTTT.

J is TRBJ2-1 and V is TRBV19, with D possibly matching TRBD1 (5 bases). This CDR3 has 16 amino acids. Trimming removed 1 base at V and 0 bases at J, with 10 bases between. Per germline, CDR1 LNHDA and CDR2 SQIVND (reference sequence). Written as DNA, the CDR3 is TGTGCCAGTAGTATAGGTCCAAGGGGCTCCTACAATGAGCAGTTCTTC. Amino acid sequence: CASSIGPRGSYNEQFF.

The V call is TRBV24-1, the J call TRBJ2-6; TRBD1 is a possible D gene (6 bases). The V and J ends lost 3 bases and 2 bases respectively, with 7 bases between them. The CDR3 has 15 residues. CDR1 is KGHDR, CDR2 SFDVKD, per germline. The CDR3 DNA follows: TGTGCCACCAGTGATACAGGGCCTGGGGCCAACGTCCTGACTTTC. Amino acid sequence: CATSDTGPGANVLTF.

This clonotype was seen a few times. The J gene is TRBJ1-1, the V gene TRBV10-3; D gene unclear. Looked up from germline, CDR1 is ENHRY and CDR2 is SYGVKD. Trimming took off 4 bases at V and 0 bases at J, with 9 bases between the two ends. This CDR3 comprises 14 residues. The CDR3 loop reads CAISGTAMNTEAFF. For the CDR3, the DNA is TGTGCCATCAGTGGAACAGCCATGAACACTGAAGCTTTCTTT.

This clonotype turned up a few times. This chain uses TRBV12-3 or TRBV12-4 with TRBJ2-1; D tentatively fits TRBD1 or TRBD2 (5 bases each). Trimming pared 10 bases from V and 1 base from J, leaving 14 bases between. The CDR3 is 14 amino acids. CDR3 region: CATLRDGSYNEQFF. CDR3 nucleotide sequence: TGTGCCACCCTTAGGGACGGTTCCTACAATGAGCAGTTCTTC.

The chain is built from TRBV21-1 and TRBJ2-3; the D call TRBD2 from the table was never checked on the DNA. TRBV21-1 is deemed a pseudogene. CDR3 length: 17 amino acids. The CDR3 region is CASSKGPGLAGPDTQYF. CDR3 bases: TGTGCCAGCAGCAAAGGGCCGGGACTAGCGGGACCAGATACGCAGTATTTT.

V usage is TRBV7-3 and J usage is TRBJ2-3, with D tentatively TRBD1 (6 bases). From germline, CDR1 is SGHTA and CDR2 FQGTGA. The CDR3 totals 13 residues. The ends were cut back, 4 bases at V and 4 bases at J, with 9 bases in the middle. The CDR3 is CASSSRQADTQYF. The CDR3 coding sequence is TGTGCCAGCAGCTCGAGACAGGCAGATACGCAGTATTTT.

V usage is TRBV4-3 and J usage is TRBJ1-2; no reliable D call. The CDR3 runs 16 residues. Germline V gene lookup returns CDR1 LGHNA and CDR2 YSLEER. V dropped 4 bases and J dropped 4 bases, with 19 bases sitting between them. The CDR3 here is CASSPEATGSLYGYTF. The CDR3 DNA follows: TGCGCCAGCAGCCCAGAGGCGACGGGTTCCCTCTATGGCTACACCTTC.

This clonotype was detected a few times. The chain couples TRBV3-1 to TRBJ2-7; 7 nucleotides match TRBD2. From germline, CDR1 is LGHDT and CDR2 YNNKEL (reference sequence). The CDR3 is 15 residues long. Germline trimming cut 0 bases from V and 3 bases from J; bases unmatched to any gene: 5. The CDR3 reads CASSQDGSGNYEQYF. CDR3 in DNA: TGTGCCAGCAGCCAAGATGGGAGCGGGAACTACGAGCAGTACTTC.

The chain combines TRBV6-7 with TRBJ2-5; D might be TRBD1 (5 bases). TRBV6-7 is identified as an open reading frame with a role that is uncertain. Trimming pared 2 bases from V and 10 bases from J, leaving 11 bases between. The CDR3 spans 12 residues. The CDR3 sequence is CASSYLQGNQYF. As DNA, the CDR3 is TGTGCCAGCAGTTACCTCCAGGGTAACCAGTACTTC.

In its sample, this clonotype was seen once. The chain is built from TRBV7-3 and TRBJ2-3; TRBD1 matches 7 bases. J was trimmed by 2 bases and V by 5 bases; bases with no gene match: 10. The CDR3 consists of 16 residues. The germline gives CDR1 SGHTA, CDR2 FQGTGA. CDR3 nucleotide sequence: TGTGCCAGCAGCCCTGGACAGGTTCCCCTCACAGATACGCAGTATTTT. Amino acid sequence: CASSPGQVPLTDTQYF.

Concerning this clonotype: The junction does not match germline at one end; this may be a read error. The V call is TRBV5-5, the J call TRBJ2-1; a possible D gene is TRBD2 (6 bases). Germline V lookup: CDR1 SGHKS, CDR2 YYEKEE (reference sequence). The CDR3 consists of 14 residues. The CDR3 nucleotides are TGTGCCAGCAGCTTTTTAGCGGCATCCTCGAGGGGTCTCTTC. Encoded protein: CASSFLAASSRGLF.

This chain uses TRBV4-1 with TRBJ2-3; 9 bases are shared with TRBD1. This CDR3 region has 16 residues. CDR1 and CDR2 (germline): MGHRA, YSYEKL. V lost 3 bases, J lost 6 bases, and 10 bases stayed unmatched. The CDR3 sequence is CASSHGGTGNADTQYF. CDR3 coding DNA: TGCGCCAGCAGCCATGGCGGGACAGGGAATGCGGATACGCAGTATTTT.

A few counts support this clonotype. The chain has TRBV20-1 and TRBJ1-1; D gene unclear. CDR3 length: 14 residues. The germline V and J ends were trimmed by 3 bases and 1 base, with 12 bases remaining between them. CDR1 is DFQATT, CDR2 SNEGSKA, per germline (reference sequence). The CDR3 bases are TGCAGTGCTAGTAGAATAAAGCGGAACACTGAAGCTTTCTTT. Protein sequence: CSASRIKRNTEAFF.

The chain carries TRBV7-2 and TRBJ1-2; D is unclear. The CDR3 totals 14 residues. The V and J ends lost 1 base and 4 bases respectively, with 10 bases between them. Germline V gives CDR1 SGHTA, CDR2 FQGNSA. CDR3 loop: CASSLGVSFYGYTF. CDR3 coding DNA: TGTGCCAGCAGCTTAGGGGTCTCGTTCTATGGCTACACCTTC.

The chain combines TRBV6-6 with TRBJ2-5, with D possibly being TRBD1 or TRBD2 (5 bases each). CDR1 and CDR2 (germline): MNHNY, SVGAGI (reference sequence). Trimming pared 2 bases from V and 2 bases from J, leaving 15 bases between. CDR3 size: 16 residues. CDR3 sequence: CASSYRVGVIQETQYF. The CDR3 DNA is TGTGCCAGCAGTTACAGGGTGGGGGTTATACAAGAGACCCAGTACTTC.

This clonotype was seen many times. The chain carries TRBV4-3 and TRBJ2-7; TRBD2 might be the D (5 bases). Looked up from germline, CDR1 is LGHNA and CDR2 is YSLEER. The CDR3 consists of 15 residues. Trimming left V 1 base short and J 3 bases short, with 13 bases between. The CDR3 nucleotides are TGCGCCAGCAGCCAAGGTCTAGCTGGGGACTACGAGCAGTACTTC. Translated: CASSQGLAGDYEQYF.